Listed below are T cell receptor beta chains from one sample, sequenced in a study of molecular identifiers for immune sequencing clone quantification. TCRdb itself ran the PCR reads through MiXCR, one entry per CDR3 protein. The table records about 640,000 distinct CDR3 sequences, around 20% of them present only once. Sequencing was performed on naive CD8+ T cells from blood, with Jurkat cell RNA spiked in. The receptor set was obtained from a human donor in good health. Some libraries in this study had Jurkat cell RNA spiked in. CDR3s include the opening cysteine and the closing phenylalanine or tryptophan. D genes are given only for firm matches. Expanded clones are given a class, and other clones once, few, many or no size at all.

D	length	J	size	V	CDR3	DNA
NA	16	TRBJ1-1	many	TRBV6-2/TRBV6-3	CASSYWRRDPAAEAFF	TGTGCCAGCAGTTACTGGAGAAGGGACCCGGCGGCTGAAGCTTTCTTT
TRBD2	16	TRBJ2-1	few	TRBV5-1	CASSEILAGAYNEQFF	TGCGCCAGCAGCGAAATACTAGCGGGAGCATACAATGAGCAGTTCTTC
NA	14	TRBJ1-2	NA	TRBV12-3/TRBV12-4	CASSLGQPDYGYTF	TGTGCCAGCAGTTTAGGGCAGCCTGACTATGGCTACACCTTC
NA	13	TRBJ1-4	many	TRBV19	CASSGKWTVGQIF	TGTGCCAGTAGTGGAAAGTGGACAGTTGGCCAGATTTTT
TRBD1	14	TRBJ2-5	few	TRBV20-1	CSALYRGWQETQYF	TGCAGTGCCCTATACAGGGGTTGGCAAGAGACCCAGTACTTC
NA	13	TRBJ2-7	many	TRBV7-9	CASSLGGSGEQYF	TGTGCCAGCAGCTTAGGGGGTTCCGGTGAGCAGTACTTC
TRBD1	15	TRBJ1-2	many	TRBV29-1	CSVNFGTANNYGYTF	TGCAGCGTGAATTTCGGGACAGCTAACAACTATGGCTACACCTTC
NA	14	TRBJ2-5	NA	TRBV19	CASQGFGTQETQYF	TGTGCCAGCCAGGGGTTCGGGACCCAAGAGACCCAGTACTTC
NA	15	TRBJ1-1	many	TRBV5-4	CASSLFSGQNTEAFF	TGTGCCAGCAGCTTGTTTTCGGGCCAGAACACTGAAGCTTTCTTT
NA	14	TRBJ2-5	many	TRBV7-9	CASSLAPYQETQYF	TGTGCCAGCAGCTTAGCCCCCTACCAAGAGACCCAGTACTTC
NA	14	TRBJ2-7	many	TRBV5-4	CASSSGGTAYEQYF	TGTGCCAGCAGCTCCGGAGGCACGGCCTACGAGCAGTACTTC
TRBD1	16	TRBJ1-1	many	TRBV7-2	CASSDRDSRWNTEAFF	TGTGCCAGCAGCGACCGGGACAGCCGATGGAACACTGAAGCTTTCTTT
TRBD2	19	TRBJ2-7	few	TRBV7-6	CASSPTTMRLAGVGAEQYF	TGTGCCAGCAGCCCTACCACGATGCGACTAGCGGGAGTGGGCGCCGAGCAGTACTTC
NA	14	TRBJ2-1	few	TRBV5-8	CASRDGVPYNEQFF	TGTGCCAGCCGGGACGGAGTACCATACAATGAGCAGTTCTTC
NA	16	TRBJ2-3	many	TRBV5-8	CASSWGTRASTDTQYF	TGTGCCAGCAGCTGGGGGACAAGAGCGAGCACAGATACGCAGTATTTT
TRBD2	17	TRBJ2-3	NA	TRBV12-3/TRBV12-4	CASSFPFGRGGGDTQYF	TGTGCCAGCAGTTTCCCCTTCGGGCGGGGGGGCGGGGATACGCAGTATTTT
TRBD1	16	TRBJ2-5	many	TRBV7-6	CASSLPRQGARETQYF	TGTGCCAGCAGCTTACCCCGACAGGGGGCACGTGAGACCCAGTACTTC